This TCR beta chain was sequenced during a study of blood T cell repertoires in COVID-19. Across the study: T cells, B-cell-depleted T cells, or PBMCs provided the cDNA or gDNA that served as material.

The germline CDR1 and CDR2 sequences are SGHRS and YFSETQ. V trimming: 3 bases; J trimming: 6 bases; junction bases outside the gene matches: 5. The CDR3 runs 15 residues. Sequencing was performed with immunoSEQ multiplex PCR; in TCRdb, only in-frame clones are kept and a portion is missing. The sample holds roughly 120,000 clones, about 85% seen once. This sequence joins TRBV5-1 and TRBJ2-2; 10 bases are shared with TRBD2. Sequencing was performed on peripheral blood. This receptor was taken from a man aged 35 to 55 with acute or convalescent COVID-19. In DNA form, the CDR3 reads TGCGCCAGCAGCTCCGATCTAGCGGGGGCCGGGGAGCTGTTTTTT. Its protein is CASSSDLAGAGELFF.